This T cell receptor (beta chain) comes out of a study of beta chain features in type 1 diabetes. Study as a whole: Cell yields, age and gender were similar between patients and healthy donors. Study-level results: A pattern of fewer insertions and more deletions at VDJ junctions was seen in type 1 diabetes patients. Comparison showed that naive, central memory and Treg TCRB repertoires appeared more similar among patients than among healthy donors.

Per germline, CDR1 SQVTM and CDR2 ANQGSEA. This CDR3 has 14 residues. V gave up 4 bases and J gave up 4 bases; unmatched junction bases: 3. TCRB transcripts that were expressed got sequenced, as all of the isolated RNA had been reverse transcribed. Sequenced naive, central memory and regulatory T cell samples produced an average of about 3.9 million reads. The repertoire was sequenced with immunoSEQ multiplex PCR; TCRdb's copy has only in-frame clones and lacks some. Among around 170,000 clones listed, approximately 8.4% were seen once. This clone was seen only a few times. Antigen unknown. Sequencing was done on a sample of central memory CD4+ T cells from blood. This TCR was recovered from a woman younger than 35 in good health. This chain uses TRBV29-1 with TRBJ2-3; 12 bases fit TRBD2. The CDR3 loop reads CSVVLAGGADTQYF. Here the CDR3 DNA reads TGCAGCGTTGTTCTAGCGGGGGGGGCAGATACGCAGTATTTT.